This entry concerns a single TCR beta chain. The data were taken from a study of T cells after somatic rescue of genetic block. Repertoires were generated with immunoSEQ multiplex PCR, while TCRdb's copy carries only in-frame clones and drops some. Of roughly 92,000 clones detected, just under 90% appear once; the ten largest clones hold around 1.6%. CDR3 size: 14 residues. The V end lost 1 base, the J end lost 5 bases, and 9 bases lay between the germline ends. The germline CDR1 and CDR2 sequences are LNHDA and SQIVND (reference sequence). The V call is TRBV19, the J call TRBJ2-1; no clear D. Sample: peripheral blood mononuclear cells (PBMCs). This TCR derives from a young woman. The CDR3 here is CASSIVPGDNEQFF. CDR3 nucleotides: TGTGCCAGTAGTATAGTACCCGGAGACAATGAGCAGTTCTTC.